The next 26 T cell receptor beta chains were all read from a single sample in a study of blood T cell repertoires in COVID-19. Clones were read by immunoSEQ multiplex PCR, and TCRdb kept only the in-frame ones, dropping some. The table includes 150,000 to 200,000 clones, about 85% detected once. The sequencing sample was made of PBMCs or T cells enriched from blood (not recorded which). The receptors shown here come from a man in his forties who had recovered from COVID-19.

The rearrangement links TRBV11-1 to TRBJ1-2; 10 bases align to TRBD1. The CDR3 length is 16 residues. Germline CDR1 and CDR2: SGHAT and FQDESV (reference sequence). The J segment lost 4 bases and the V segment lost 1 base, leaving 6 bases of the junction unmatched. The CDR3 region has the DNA TGTGCCAGCAGCTTAGACTCGCGGGACAGGGGCTATGGCTACACCTTC. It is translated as CASSLDSRDRGYGYTF.

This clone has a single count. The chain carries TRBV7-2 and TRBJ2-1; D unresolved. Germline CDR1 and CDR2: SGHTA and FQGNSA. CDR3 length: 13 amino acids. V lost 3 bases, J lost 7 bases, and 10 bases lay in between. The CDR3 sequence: CASSFEVFNEQFF. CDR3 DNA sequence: TGTGCCAGCAGCTTTGAGGTTTTTAATGAGCAGTTCTTC.

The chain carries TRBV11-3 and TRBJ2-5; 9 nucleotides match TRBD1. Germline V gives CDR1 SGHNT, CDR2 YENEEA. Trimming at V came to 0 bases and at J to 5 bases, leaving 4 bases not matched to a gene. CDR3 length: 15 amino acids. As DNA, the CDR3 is TGTGCCAGCAGCTTAGATGGGACAGGGTCGGAGACCCAGTACTTC. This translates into CASSLDGTGSETQYF.

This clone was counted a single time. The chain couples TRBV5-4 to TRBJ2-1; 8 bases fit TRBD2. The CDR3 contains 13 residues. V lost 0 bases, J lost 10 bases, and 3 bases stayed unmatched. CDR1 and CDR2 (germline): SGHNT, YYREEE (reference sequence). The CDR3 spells CASSLDGRGEQFF. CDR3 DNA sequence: TGTGCCAGCAGCTTGGACGGGAGGGGGGAGCAGTTCTTC. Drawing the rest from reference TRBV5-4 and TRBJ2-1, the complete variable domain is ETGVTQSPTHLIKTRGQQVTLRCSSQSGHNTVSWYQQALGQGPQFIFQYYREEENGRGNFPPRFSGLQFPNYSSELNVNALELDDSALYLCASSLDGRGEQFFGPGTRLTVL.

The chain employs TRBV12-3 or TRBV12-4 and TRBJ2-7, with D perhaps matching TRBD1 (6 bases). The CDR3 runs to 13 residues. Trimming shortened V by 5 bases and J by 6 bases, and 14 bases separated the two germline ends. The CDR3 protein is CASSQRQETEQYF. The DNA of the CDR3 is TGTGCCAGCAGTCAAAGACAGGAAACCGAGCAGTACTTC.

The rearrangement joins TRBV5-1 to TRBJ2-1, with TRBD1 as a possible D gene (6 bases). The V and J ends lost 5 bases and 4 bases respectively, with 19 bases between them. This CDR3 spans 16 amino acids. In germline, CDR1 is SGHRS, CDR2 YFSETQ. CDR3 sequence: CASRYEVATGYNEQFF. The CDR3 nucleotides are TGCGCCAGCAGATATGAAGTGGCCACAGGGTACAATGAGCAGTTCTTC.

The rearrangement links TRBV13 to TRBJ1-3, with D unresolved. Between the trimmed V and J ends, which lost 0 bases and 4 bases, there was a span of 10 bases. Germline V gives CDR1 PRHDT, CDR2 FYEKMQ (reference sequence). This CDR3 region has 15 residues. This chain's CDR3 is CASSLGLTGGNTIYF. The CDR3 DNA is TGTGCCAGCAGCTTAGGTTTGACTGGAGGAAACACCATATATTTT.

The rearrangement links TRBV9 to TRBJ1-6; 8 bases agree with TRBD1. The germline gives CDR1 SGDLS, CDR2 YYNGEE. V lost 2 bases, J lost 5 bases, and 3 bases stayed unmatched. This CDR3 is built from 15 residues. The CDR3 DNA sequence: TGTGCCAGCAGCGTGGGCAGGGGGCATAATTCACCCCTCCACTTT. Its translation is CASSVGRGHNSPLHF.

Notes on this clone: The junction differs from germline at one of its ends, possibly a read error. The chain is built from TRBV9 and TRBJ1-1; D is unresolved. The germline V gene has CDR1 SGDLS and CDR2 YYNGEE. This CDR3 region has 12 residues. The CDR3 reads CASTVPWAEAFF. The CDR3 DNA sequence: TGTGCCAGCACCGTACCCTGGGCAGAAGCTTTCTTT. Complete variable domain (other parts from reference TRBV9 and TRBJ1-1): DSGVTQTPKHLITATGQRVTLRCSPRSGDLSVYWYQQSLDQGLQFLIQYYNGEERAKGNILERFSAQQFPDLHSELNLSSLELGDSALYFCASTVPWAEAFFGQGTRLTVV.

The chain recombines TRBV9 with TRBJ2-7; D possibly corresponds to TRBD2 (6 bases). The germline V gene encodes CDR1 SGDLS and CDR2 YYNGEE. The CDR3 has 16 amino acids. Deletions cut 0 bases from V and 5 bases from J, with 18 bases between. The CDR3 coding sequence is TGTGCCAGCAGCGTAGAGGCTAGCGTTGCAAGCCACGAGCAGTACTTC. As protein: CASSVEASVASHEQYF.

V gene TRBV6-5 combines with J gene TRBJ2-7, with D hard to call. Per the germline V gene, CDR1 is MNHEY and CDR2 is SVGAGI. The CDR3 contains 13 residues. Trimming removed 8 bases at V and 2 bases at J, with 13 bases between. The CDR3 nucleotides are TGTGCCAGCTTCTTTGGCATAACCTACGAGCAGTACTTC. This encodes CASFFGITYEQYF.

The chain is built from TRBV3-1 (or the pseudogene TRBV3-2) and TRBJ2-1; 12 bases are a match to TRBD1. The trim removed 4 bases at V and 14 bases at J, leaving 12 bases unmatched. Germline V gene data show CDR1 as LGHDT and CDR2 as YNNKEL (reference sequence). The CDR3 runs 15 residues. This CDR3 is CASSLTLGDRGRKFF. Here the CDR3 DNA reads TGTGCCAGCAGCCTTACTCTGGGGGACAGGGGGCGAAAGTTCTTC.

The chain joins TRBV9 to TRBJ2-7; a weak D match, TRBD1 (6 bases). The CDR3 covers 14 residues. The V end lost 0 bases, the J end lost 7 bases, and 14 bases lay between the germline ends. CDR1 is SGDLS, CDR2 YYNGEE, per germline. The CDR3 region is CASSVGNRAHEQYF. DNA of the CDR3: TGTGCCAGCAGCGTAGGAAACAGGGCTCATGAGCAGTACTTC. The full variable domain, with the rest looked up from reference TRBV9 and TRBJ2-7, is DSGVTQTPKHLITATGQRVTLRCSPRSGDLSVYWYQQSLDQGLQFLIQYYNGEERAKGNILERFSAQQFPDLHSELNLSSLELGDSALYFCASSVGNRAHEQYFGPGTRLTVT.

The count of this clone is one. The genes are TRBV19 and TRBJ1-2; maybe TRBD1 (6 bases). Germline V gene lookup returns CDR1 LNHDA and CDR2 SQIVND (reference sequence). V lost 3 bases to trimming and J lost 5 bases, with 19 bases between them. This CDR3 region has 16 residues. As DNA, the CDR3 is TGTGCCAGTAGTATTCGCTCGAGGACAGAAAGTTATGGCTACACCTTC. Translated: CASSIRSRTESYGYTF.

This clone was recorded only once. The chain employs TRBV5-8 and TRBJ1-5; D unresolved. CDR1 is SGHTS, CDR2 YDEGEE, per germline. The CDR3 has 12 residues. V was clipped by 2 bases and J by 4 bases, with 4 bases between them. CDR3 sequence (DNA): TGTGCCAGCAGCTTCGGTAATCAGCCCCAGCATTTT. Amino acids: CASSFGNQPQHF.

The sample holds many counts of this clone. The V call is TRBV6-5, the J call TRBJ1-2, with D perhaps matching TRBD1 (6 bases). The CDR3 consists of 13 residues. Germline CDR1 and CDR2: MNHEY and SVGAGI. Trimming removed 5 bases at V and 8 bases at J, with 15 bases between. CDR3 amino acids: CASSLDRLHGYTF. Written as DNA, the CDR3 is TGTGCCAGCAGTCTTGACAGGCTACACGGCTACACCTTC.

The CDR3, as DNA: TGCGCCAGCAGCCCGATGGGGGGGCGCGTCTATGGCTACACCTTC. Translation: CASSPMGGRVYGYTF. The V call is TRBV5-1, the J call TRBJ1-2, with TRBD1 as a possible D gene (6 bases). The germline V gene has CDR1 SGHRS and CDR2 YFSETQ. V dropped 4 bases and J dropped 4 bases, with 17 bases sitting between them. The CDR3 is 15 residues long.

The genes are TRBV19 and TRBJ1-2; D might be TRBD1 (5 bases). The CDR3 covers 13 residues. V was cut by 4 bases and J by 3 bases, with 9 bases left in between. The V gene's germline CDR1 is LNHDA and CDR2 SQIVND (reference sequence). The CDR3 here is CASSTRDYYGYTF. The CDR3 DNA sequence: TGTGCCAGTAGTACCCGGGACTACTATGGCTACACCTTC.

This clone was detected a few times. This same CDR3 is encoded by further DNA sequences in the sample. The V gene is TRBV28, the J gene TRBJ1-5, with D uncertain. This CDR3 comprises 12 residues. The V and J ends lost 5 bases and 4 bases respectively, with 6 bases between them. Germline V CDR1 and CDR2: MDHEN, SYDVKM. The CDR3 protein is CASSLLNQPQHF. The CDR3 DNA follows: TGTGCCAGCAGTCTCCTGAATCAGCCCCAGCATTTT.

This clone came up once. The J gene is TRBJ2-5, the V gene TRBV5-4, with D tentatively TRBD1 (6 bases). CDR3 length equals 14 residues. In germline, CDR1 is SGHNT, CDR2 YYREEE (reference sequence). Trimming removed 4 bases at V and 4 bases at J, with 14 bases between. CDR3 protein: CASSTPGVAETQYF. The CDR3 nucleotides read TGTGCCAGCAGCACCCCAGGGGTTGCAGAGACCCAGTACTTC.

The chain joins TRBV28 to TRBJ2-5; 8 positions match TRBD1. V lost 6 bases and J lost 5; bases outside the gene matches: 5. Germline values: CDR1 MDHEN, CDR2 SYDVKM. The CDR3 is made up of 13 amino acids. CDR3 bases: TGTGCCAGCAGCCCAGGGGGCGCGGAGACCCAGTACTTC. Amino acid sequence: CASSPGGAETQYF.

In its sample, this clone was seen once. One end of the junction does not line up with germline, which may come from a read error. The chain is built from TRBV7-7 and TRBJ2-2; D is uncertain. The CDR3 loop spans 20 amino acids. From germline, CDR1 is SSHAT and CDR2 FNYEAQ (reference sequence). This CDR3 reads CASSSELLFPTHARAGELFF. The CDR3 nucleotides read TGTGCTAGCAGCTCAGAGTTGCTGTTCCCGACCCACGCCCGGGCCGGGGAGCTGTTTTTT.

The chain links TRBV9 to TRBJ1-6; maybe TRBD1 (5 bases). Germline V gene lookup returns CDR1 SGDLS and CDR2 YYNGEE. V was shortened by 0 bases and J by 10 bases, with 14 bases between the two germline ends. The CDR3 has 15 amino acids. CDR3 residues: CASSVGVGEESPLHF. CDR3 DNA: TGTGCCAGCAGCGTAGGGGTAGGGGAGGAGTCACCCCTCCACTTT.

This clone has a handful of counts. The CDR3 loop reads CASSAGTEAFF. The CDR3 DNA sequence: TGTGCCAGCAGCGCGGGGACTGAAGCTTTCTTT. The chain has TRBV13 and TRBJ1-1; D is unresolved. The germline V gene encodes CDR1 PRHDT and CDR2 FYEKMQ (reference sequence). CDR3 length equals 11 residues. V lost 5 bases, J lost 5 bases, and 6 bases lay in between.

The CDR3 loop is CASSQGAGGTEAFF. CDR3 nucleotides: TGCGCCAGCAGCCAAGGGGCGGGGGGCACTGAAGCTTTCTTT. The chain employs TRBV5-1 and TRBJ1-1; D may be TRBD1 (5 bases). This CDR3 is built from 14 residues. CDR1 SGHRS and CDR2 YFSETQ come from the germline V gene. V lost 4 bases, J lost 4 bases, and 14 bases lay in between.

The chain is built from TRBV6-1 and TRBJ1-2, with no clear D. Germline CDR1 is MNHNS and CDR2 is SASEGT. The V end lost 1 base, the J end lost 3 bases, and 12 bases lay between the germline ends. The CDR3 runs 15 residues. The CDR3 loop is CASSEGGQGYYGYTF. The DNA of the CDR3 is TGTGCCAGCAGTGAAGGAGGGCAAGGTTACTATGGCTACACCTTC.